Listed here are 18 T cell receptor beta chains from one sample, sequenced in a study of CD8 T cells in Susac syndrome. RNA, at about 0.5 to 1 ug, was reverse transcribed with random hexamers. TCRdb processed the immunoSEQ multiplex PCR reads anew with MiXCR; each CDR3 protein has one entry. The profile shows 60,000 to 75,000 distinct CDR3 sequences, approximately 95% of them singletons. Sequencing was carried out using CD8+ T cells from PBMCs. All receptors come from a human donor in good health.

The rearrangement uses TRBV29-1 and TRBJ1-2; D unresolved. Per the germline V gene, CDR1 is SQVTM and CDR2 is ANQGSEA. The CDR3 has 11 amino acids. V lost 7 bases to trimming and J lost 4 bases, with 10 bases between them. CDR3 loop: CSADVGYGYTF. The CDR3 region has the DNA TGCAGCGCCGATGTGGGCTATGGCTACACCTTC.

The rearrangement joins TRBV7-8 to TRBJ2-3; D ambiguous. Trimming removed 1 base from V and 1 base from J, with 9 bases in between. The CDR3 totals 15 residues. Germline CDR1 SGHVS, CDR2 FQNEAQ. The CDR3 reads CASSLGAWGTDTQYF. CDR3 nucleotide sequence: TGTGCCAGCAGCTTAGGCGCCTGGGGCACAGATACGCAGTATTTT. Filled out from reference TRBV7-8 and TRBJ2-3, the complete variable domain reads GAGVSQSPRYKVAKRGQDVALRCDPISGHVSLFWYQQALGQGPEFLTYFQNEAQLDKSGLPSDRFFAERPEGSVSTLKIQRTQQEDSAVYLCASSLGAWGTDTQYFGPGTRLTVL.

The chain employs TRBV15 and TRBJ2-7, with 11 bases identical to TRBD2. Looked up from germline, CDR1 is LNHNV and CDR2 is YYDKDF (reference sequence). The ends lost 3 bases at V and 6 bases at J; junction bases unmatched: 4. The CDR3 is made up of 14 amino acids. CDR3 nucleotide sequence: TGTGCCACCAGCAGCACCGGGACTAGCGGCGAGCAGTACTTC. It codes for CATSSTGTSGEQYF. The full variable domain, in which reference TRBV15 and TRBJ2-7 provide the parts outside the CDR3, is DAMVIQNPRYQVTQFGKPVTLSCSQTLNHNVMYWYQQKSSQAPKLLFHYYDKDFNNEADTPDNFQSRRPNTSFCFLDIRSPGLGDTAMYLCATSSTGTSGEQYFGPGTRLTVT.

Only one count was recorded for this clonotype. The chain combines TRBV4-3 with TRBJ2-5; D is unresolved. Germline CDR1 LGHNA, CDR2 YSLEER. The germline V and J ends were trimmed by 4 bases and 5 bases, with 11 bases remaining between them. This CDR3 has 13 amino acids. The CDR3 bases are TGCGCCAGCAGCCCTGGGGTAGGGGAGACCCAGTACTTC. Amino acid sequence: CASSPGVGETQYF.

The chain recombines TRBV10-3 with TRBJ2-5, with 9 nucleotides matching TRBD1. This CDR3 has 14 residues. Looked up from germline, CDR1 is ENHRY and CDR2 is SYGVKD. Losses at the gene ends were 10 bases for V and 0 bases for J; bases not matched to a gene: 6. The CDR3 reads CATRQGEYQETQYF. CDR3 coding DNA: TGTGCCACTCGACAGGGGGAGTACCAAGAGACCCAGTACTTC.

The V gene is TRBV7-9, the J gene TRBJ2-5; 8 bases map to TRBD1. The CDR3 has 15 residues. With 4 bases clipped from V and 0 bases from J, the junction kept 4 bases outside the gene matches. Per germline, CDR1 SEHNR and CDR2 FQNEAQ (reference sequence). In DNA, the CDR3 is TGTGCCAGCAGCTCCCGGACAGGGAACCAAGAGACCCAGTACTTC. It is translated as CASSSRTGNQETQYF.

This sequence joins TRBV20-1 and TRBJ2-2; 8 nucleotides agree with TRBD2. The CDR3 spans 16 residues. J gave up 0 bases and V 3 bases, and 6 bases lay outside the gene matches. The germline V gene encodes CDR1 DFQATT and CDR2 SNEGSKA (reference sequence). The CDR3 loop reads CSARPRLAPNTGELFF. In nucleotides, the CDR3 is TGCAGTGCTAGGCCTAGACTAGCGCCGAACACCGGGGAGCTGTTTTTT.

This chain joins TRBV24-1 and TRBJ2-3; tentatively, D is TRBD1 (5 bases). V was clipped by 9 bases and J by 0 bases, with 12 bases between them. Germline assignment: CDR1 KGHDR and CDR2 SFDVKD. The CDR3 is made up of 14 amino acids. Written as DNA, the CDR3 is TGTGCCACCGAAGGGGCAGAGAGCACAGATACGCAGTATTTT. This sequence encodes CATEGAESTDTQYF.

This sequence joins TRBV20-1 and TRBJ2-5; 8 bases fit TRBD1. CDR1 is DFQATT and CDR2 is SNEGSKA in the germline V gene (reference sequence). This CDR3 is 14 amino acids long. With V trimmed by 5 bases and J by 5 bases, 10 bases remained unmatched. CDR3 coding DNA: TGCAGTGCTTGGACAGGGAGAGGTAGCGAGACCCAGTACTTC. Its translation is CSAWTGRGSETQYF.

The rearrangement links TRBV6-5 to TRBJ2-7; TRBD1 is a possible D gene (7 bases). The CDR3 is 16 amino acids. Looked up from germline, CDR1 is MNHEY and CDR2 is SVGAGI. Trimming cost V 0 bases and J 2 bases, with 14 bases left between them. CDR3 coding DNA: TGTGCCAGCAGTTACTCGGCGGGACAGAGAGCCTACGAGCAGTACTTC. Translation gives CASSYSAGQRAYEQYF.

The chain joins TRBV25-1 to TRBJ2-1; the D gene could be TRBD1 or TRBD2 (5 bases each). Germline V CDR1 and CDR2: MGHDK, SYGVNS. CDR3 length: 14 amino acids. Trimming took off 4 bases at V and 3 bases at J, with 10 bases between the two ends. CDR3 bases: TGTGCCAGCAGTGTGGGACGAGACTACAATGAGCAGTTCTTC. This encodes CASSVGRDYNEQFF.

The chain is built from TRBV28 and TRBJ2-6, with unresolved D. CDR3 length: 14 amino acids. Germline values: CDR1 MDHEN, CDR2 SYDVKM. Trimming removed 3 bases at V and 7 bases at J, with 10 bases between. The CDR3 sequence is CASSFGNTANVLTF. CDR3 DNA sequence: TGTGCCAGCAGTTTTGGGAACACTGCCAACGTCCTGACTTTC.

This rearrangement joins TRBV13 to TRBJ1-1; 7 nucleotides match TRBD1. J was trimmed by 4 bases and V by 6 bases; bases with no gene match: 5. There are 13 residues in the CDR3. CDR1 is PRHDT, CDR2 FYEKMQ, per germline (reference sequence). The CDR3 protein is CASRETGFTEAFF. CDR3 nucleotides: TGTGCCAGCAGGGAGACAGGGTTCACTGAAGCTTTCTTT.

The count of this clonotype is one. CDR3 in amino acids: CASFSGGPYNEQFF. The CDR3 DNA reads as TGTGCCAGCTTCTCGGGGGGGCCGTATAATGAGCAGTTCTTC. The rearrangement links TRBV19 to TRBJ2-1, with 8 bases aligning to TRBD2. The trim removed 9 bases at V and 7 bases at J, leaving 11 bases unmatched. The CDR3 is 14 residues long. Germline CDR1 LNHDA, CDR2 SQIVND (reference sequence).

This rearrangement joins TRBV13 to TRBJ1-1; 7 bases line up with TRBD1. J lost 4 bases, V lost 5 bases, and 10 bases had no gene match. Germline V CDR1 and CDR2: PRHDT, FYEKMQ (reference sequence). The CDR3 contains 15 residues. This chain's CDR3 is CASSPGQVTGTEAFF. CDR3 DNA sequence: TGTGCCAGCAGCCCCGGACAGGTGACGGGCACTGAAGCTTTCTTT.

The count of this clonotype is one. The J gene is TRBJ1-5, the V gene TRBV5-6; TRBD1 agrees at 8 bases. Unmatched junction bases numbered 5, after V lost 0 bases and J lost 3 bases. The CDR3 is made up of 16 amino acids. Per the germline V gene, CDR1 is SGHDT and CDR2 is YYEEEE. CDR3 protein: CASSLAGQGPNQPQHF. The CDR3 nucleotides are TGTGCCAGCAGCTTGGCCGGACAGGGTCCCAATCAGCCCCAGCATTTT.

The chain links TRBV12-3 or TRBV12-4 to TRBJ1-5, with D maybe TRBD1 (5 bases). V lost 5 bases to trimming and J lost 2 bases, with 16 bases between them. This CDR3 contains 16 residues. CDR3 bases: TGTGCCAGCAGTCCCCACAGGAGCGGGGGCAATCAGCCCCAGCATTTT. It translates to CASSPHRSGGNQPQHF.

The chain couples TRBV28 to TRBJ1-5; D gene ambiguous. Germline V gene data show CDR1 as MDHEN and CDR2 as SYDVKM. Trimming cost V 4 bases and J 0 bases, with 13 bases left between them. The CDR3 is 16 residues long. CDR3 region: CASSWASTGSNQPQHF. Written as DNA, the CDR3 is TGTGCCAGCAGTTGGGCCTCTACGGGTAGCAATCAGCCCCAGCATTTT. Full variable domain (outside the CDR3, taken from reference TRBV28 and TRBJ1-5): DVKVTQSSRYLVKRTGEKVFLECVQDMDHENMFWYRQDPGLGLRLIYFSYDVKMKEKGDIPEGYSVSREKKERFSLILESASTNQTSMYLCASSWASTGSNQPQHFGDGTRLSIL.